This section outlines one TCR beta chain sequence together with its context. What antigen it recognizes has not been identified. The record has no base qualities; no much larger clone is one base away. CDR1 and CDR2 are read off the germline V gene (reference sequence) as MNHNY and SVGAGI. Cut back by 5 bases and 3 bases, the V and J ends lie 14 bases apart. From the cysteine up to the phenylalanine, the CDR3 has a length of 15 residues. Only the CDR3 region is kept as DNA, spanning 45 bases read in frame from base 1. Library preparation used the immunoSEQ multiplex PCR assay. TCRdb retrieved this table from immuneACCESS and kept in-frame rearrangements only. Not all clones are present; in checked studies, unresolved V genes account for under half, and no reason is known for the remainder. In this sample the table shows roughly 700,000 clones, 88% of which occur a single time. The top ten hold over 0.008% of the sample.

This entry belongs to a study of shared T cell receptors in the human thymus (dated by TCRdb to 2020 to 2022). Context from the whole study: The study examined how self-reactive, shared T-cell receptor alpha chains are generated in the human thymus.

These data were also filed under a second study, of human thymus T cells. As the second paper documents: Immunologically healthy infants undergoing open corrective cardiac surgery for congenital heart defects in Finland were used as donors. Thymus tissue was collected as surgical resects that were removed during corrective cardiac surgery. V and J gene segment usage appeared biased in both thymic and peripheral blood repertoires. Highly overlapping thymic TCR repertoires among unrelated individuals were reported in the related research. The study used fewer than ten infant thymus samples plus four related peripheral blood samples to characterize TCR alpha and beta repertoires. Donor ages ranged from about 7 to 244 days, and the cohort comprised roughly 6 male and a couple of female infants. Thymocytes were released mechanically from tissue and stored at -70 °C as pellets of about 9-32 million cells. A QIAsymphony instrument was used to extract genomic DNA from the frozen cell pellets. The immunoSEQ multiplex PCR assay was used to amplify the TCRB and TCRAD loci from a standardized amount of quality-controlled genomic DNA. The amplicons covered the V(D)J region and were long enough to include the CDR3 and to identify the V and J genes. Amplicon sequencing was performed on an Illumina platform through the commercial immunoSEQ service. Primer bias and sequencing errors were corrected as previously described, and TCRAD and TCRB were defined on the basis of the IMGT database. immunoSEQ Analyzer 3.0 and VDJTools were used for repertoire analysis, which covered basic statistics, V/J segment usage, diversity estimates, rarefaction and pairwise overlap. To estimate diversity, the Chao1, ChaoE, Efron-Thisted, Shannon and inverse Simpson indices were applied, and diversity was also estimated on datasets down-sampled to the smallest sample. Repertoire overlap was determined by strict matching of CDR3 nucleotide sequence, V gene and J gene, and Jaccard-based multidimensional scaling clustering was applied. On average, thymus samples yielded some 810,000 unique TCRB clonotypes, whereas blood samples yielded around 88,000.

The sequencing input was thymocytes. This chain is built from TRBV6-6 and TRBJ1-5; the D gene is perhaps TRBD1, on 5 matching bases. The receptor's source is a boy in the first two years of life with a congenital heart defect. Donor details come from another sample of the same person, matched by shared clones. The bases read TGTGCCAGCAGTGGACACCTGTTCTTCAATCAGCCCCAGCATTTT. This encodes CASSGHLFFNQPQHF.